Shown below are 26 T cell receptor beta chains from a single sample sequenced in a study of cytotoxic CD8 clonotypes in ibrutinib-treated CLL. The method was immunoSEQ multiplex PCR; TCRdb's version includes in-frame clones alone and lacks a portion of them. The sample shows more than 300,000 clones, around four fifths of them seen only once. Material: PBMCs, obtained before ibrutinib treatment. The receptors shown here come from a human donor with chronic lymphocytic leukemia.

The chain carries TRBV30 and TRBJ2-3; possibly TRBD1 for D (5 bases). Trimming removed 3 bases from V and 4 bases from J, with 14 bases in between. CDR3 length: 14 residues. Per the germline V gene, CDR1 is GTSNPN and CDR2 is SVGIG (reference sequence). The CDR3 coding sequence is TGTGCCTGGAGCGCAGGGTCACCGGCAGATACGCAGTATTTT. It is translated as CAWSAGSPADTQYF. The entire variable domain, with the rest obtained from reference TRBV30 and TRBJ2-3, is as follows: SQTIHQWPATLVQPVGSPLSLECTVEGTSNPNLYWYRQAAGRGLQLLFYSVGIGQISSEVPQNLSASRPQDRQFILSSKKLLLSDSGFYLCAWSAGSPADTQYFGPGTRLTVL.

J is TRBJ1-3 and V is TRBV6-5; D not resolved. Germline CDR1 is MNHEY and CDR2 is SVGAGI. The CDR3 sequence is 15 residues long. Trimming removed 7 bases at V and 0 bases at J, with 13 bases between. This CDR3 reads CASTLGRSSGNTIYF. The CDR3 region has the DNA TGTGCCAGCACCCTCGGAAGGAGCTCTGGAAACACCATATATTTT.

The CDR3 DNA reads as TGTGGATCGTCCGGGGGGGACAGGGTCACTGAAGCTTTCTTT. It codes for CGSSGGDRVTEAFF. This chain joins TRBV10-3 and TRBJ1-1; 9 bases agree with TRBD1. From germline, CDR1 is ENHRY and CDR2 SYGVKD. The CDR3 has 14 residues.

The chain carries TRBV7-2 and TRBJ1-5; D not resolved. V dropped 2 bases and J dropped 5 bases, with 13 bases sitting between them. CDR3 length: 15 amino acids. CDR1 and CDR2 (germline): SGHTA, FQGNSA. CDR3 sequence: CASSLLGTRDQPQHF. DNA of the CDR3: TGTGCCAGCAGCTTACTGGGAACAAGGGATCAGCCCCAGCATTTT.

This chain connects TRBV7-7 to TRBJ1-1; D is undetermined. Looked up from germline, CDR1 is SSHAT and CDR2 is FNYEAQ (reference sequence). The CDR3 is 11 amino acids. The CDR3 nucleotides are TGTGACCACGGCAAGAACACTGAAGCTTTCTTT. This gives the protein CDHGKNTEAFF.

V and J are TRBV28 and TRBJ1-1, with D unresolved. V lost 6 bases, J lost 9 bases, and 14 bases lay in between. CDR1 MDHEN and CDR2 SYDVKM come from the germline V gene. CDR3 length: 12 residues. CDR3 DNA: TGTGCCAGCAGGCAAGCCGACGGGCAAGCTTTCTTT. Encoded protein: CASRQADGQAFF.

This clone was seen a handful of times. This rearrangement joins TRBV7-9 to TRBJ2-3; 10 nucleotides agree with TRBD2. The CDR3 loop spans 15 amino acids. The germline gives CDR1 SEHNR, CDR2 FQNEAQ (reference sequence). J lost 3 bases, V lost 10 bases, and 10 bases had no gene match. The CDR3: CAIIDSGRSTDTQYF. CDR3 DNA: TGTGCCATCATAGATAGCGGGAGGAGTACAGATACGCAGTATTTT.

The chain links TRBV4-2 to TRBJ2-3, with D uncertain. This CDR3 comprises 12 residues. V lost 4 bases and J 3 bases, leaving 5 bases between the germline ends. Germline V gene lookup returns CDR1 LGHNA and CDR2 YNFKEQ. The CDR3 DNA sequence: TGTGCCAGCAGCCCGAGAACAGATACGCAGTATTTT. Encoded protein: CASSPRTDTQYF.

V is TRBV15 and J is TRBJ2-7; 8 bases align to TRBD1. The CDR3 totals 12 residues. In germline, CDR1 is LNHNV, CDR2 YYDKDF (reference sequence). J gave up 6 bases and V 4 bases, and 2 bases lay outside the gene matches. CDR3 nucleotides: TGTGCCACCAGCACAACAGGGGGCGAGCAGTACTTC. Translating gives CATSTTGGEQYF.

The chain carries TRBV29-1 and TRBJ1-2, with D possibly TRBD1 on 5 matching bases. Trimming removed 4 bases from V and 4 bases from J, with 10 bases in between. Looked up from germline, CDR1 is SQVTM and CDR2 is ANQGSEA. The CDR3 has 12 residues. CDR3 residues: CSVGTTFYGYTF. Here the CDR3 DNA reads TGCAGCGTTGGGACAACGTTCTATGGCTACACCTTC.

This clone was detected many times. The chain uses TRBV18 and TRBJ1-5, with 8 bases that match TRBD1. Looked up from germline, CDR1 is KGHSH and CDR2 is LQKENI. The CDR3 consists of 15 residues. V lost 2 bases and J lost 6; bases outside the gene matches: 6. CDR3 bases: TGTGCCAGCTCACCAGAGACAGGGGTGGTTCAGCCCCAGCATTTT. Protein sequence: CASSPETGVVQPQHF.

This clone turned up a few times. The chain links TRBV4-3 to TRBJ2-3; D possibly corresponds to TRBD2 (6 bases). Germline CDR1 reads LGHNA; CDR2 reads YSLEER. The length of the CDR3 is 16 residues. V shed 0 bases and J shed 2 bases, with 12 bases lying between them. The CDR3 nucleotides are TGCGCCAGCAGCCAAGAAACCCGACTAGACACAGATACGCAGTATTTT. It specifies CASSQETRLDTDTQYF.

The CDR3 nucleotides read TGCGCCAGCAGCAGACAAAGCTCCTACAATGAGCAGTTCTTC. This gives the protein CASSRQSSYNEQFF. The gene calls are TRBV5-1 and TRBJ2-1; D is ambiguous. V gave up 4 bases and J gave up 0 bases, with 8 bases separating them. Germline CDR1 and CDR2: SGHRS and YFSETQ. CDR3 length: 14 amino acids.

J is TRBJ2-7 and V is TRBV5-5, with a tentative D call TRBD1 (5 bases). The CDR3 runs to 14 residues. V lost 3 bases and J lost 1, with 11 bases in between. Germline V gene sequence: CDR1 SGHKS, CDR2 YYEKEE (reference sequence). DNA for the CDR3: TGTGCCAGCAGCTCATACAGGAATTCCTACGAGCAGTACTTC. It is translated as CASSSYRNSYEQYF.

The sample holds a few counts of this clone. The chain recombines TRBV6-5 with TRBJ2-2; no definite D call. Between the trimmed V and J ends, which lost 6 bases and 4 bases, there was a span of 12 bases. Germline lookup yields CDR1 MNHEY and CDR2 SVGAGI. The CDR3 is 14 amino acids. CDR3: CASSNSHSTGELFF. The CDR3 region has the DNA TGTGCCAGCAGCAACTCCCACAGCACCGGGGAGCTGTTTTTT.

This chain joins TRBV2 and TRBJ2-7; D may be TRBD2 (5 bases). Trimming took 4 bases from V and 0 from J, leaving 10 bases between them. The CDR3 spans 14 residues. Germline lookup yields CDR1 SNHLY and CDR2 FYNNEI. The CDR3 region is CASSVPRGSYEQYF. DNA for the CDR3: TGTGCCAGCAGTGTACCCCGGGGCTCCTACGAGCAGTACTTC.

In its sample, this clone was seen a few times. The V call is TRBV7-2, the J call TRBJ1-2, with TRBD1 identical over 7 bases. The CDR3 contains 15 residues. V lost 1 base to trimming and J lost 4 bases; unmatched junction nucleotides: 6. CDR1 SGHTA and CDR2 FQGNSA come from the germline V gene. DNA for the CDR3: TGTGCCAGCAGCTTAGAGGGGGCGCTGAGCTATGGCTACACCTTC. The encoded protein is CASSLEGALSYGYTF. The full variable domain, with the rest looked up from reference TRBV7-2 and TRBJ1-2, is GAGVSQSPSNKVTEKGKDVELRCDPISGHTALYWYRQSLGQGLEFLIYFQGNSAPDKSGLPSDRFSAERTGGSVSTLTIQRTQQEDSAVYLCASSLEGALSYGYTFGSGTRLTVV.

The chain links TRBV1 to TRBJ2-1. TRBV1 is tagged as a pseudogene. The CDR3 consists of 16 residues. The CDR3 bases are TGCACCAGCAGCCAGTACGGGACCTCAAAATACAATGAGCAGTTCTTC. Its translation: CTSSQYGTSKYNEQFF.

The genes are TRBV18 and TRBJ2-1, with D unclear. Germline loops: CDR1 KGHSH, CDR2 LQKENI. The CDR3 runs to 12 residues. The V end lost 3 bases, the J end lost 5 bases, and 5 bases lay between the germline ends. CDR3 coding DNA: TGTGCCAGCTCACCCCAAAACAATGAGCAGTTCTTC. Its translation is CASSPQNNEQFF.

The chain carries TRBV9 and TRBJ1-2; D gene ambiguous. The CDR3 is 13 amino acids. The V gene's germline CDR1 is SGDLS and CDR2 YYNGEE. V dropped 0 bases and J dropped 6 bases, with 9 bases sitting between them. The CDR3 here is CASSVGPFDGYTF. The CDR3 coding sequence is TGTGCCAGCAGCGTAGGTCCCTTTGATGGCTACACCTTC.

V gene TRBV30 combines with J gene TRBJ1-2, with D unclear. CDR1 GTSNPN and CDR2 SVGIG come from the germline V gene (reference sequence). The CDR3 consists of 12 residues. Deletions cut 4 bases from V and 3 bases from J, with 9 bases between. CDR3 sequence (DNA): TGTGCCTGGACATATCGGGACTATGGCTACACCTTC. This encodes CAWTYRDYGYTF.

In this sample, this clone turned up a few times. The chain carries TRBV6-4 and TRBJ2-1; TRBD1 agrees at 8 bases. V lost 6 bases and J lost 9; bases outside the gene matches: 7. CDR3 length: 13 residues. Germline V gene data show CDR1 as MRHNA and CDR2 as SNTAGT. CDR3 region: CASRRGTGGEQFF. DNA of the CDR3: TGTGCCAGCAGACGCGGGACAGGCGGTGAGCAGTTCTTC.

The rearrangement uses TRBV4-3 and TRBJ2-1, with D uncertain. The CDR3 runs to 13 residues. Germline CDR1 and CDR2: LGHNA and YSLEER. Trimming took 3 bases from V and 8 from J, leaving 11 bases between them. The CDR3 DNA reads TGCGCCAGCAGCCAGACCCCCGGCCATGAGCAGTTCTTC. Translation: CASSQTPGHEQFF.

This clone was detected once. The V and J genes are TRBV7-2 and TRBJ2-3; no reliable D call. Trimming took 5 bases from V and 9 from J, leaving 21 bases between them. This CDR3 region has 15 residues. The germline gives CDR1 SGHTA, CDR2 FQGNSA. CDR3 sequence (DNA): TGTGCCAGCAGCCCGGACCCCCGAGACCGCATGACGCAGTATTTT. As protein: CASSPDPRDRMTQYF.

The V gene is TRBV19, the J gene TRBJ2-7; D is possibly TRBD1 (5 bases). Trimming pared 3 bases from V and 2 bases from J, leaving 14 bases between. The CDR3 consists of 15 residues. Per the germline V gene, CDR1 is LNHDA and CDR2 is SQIVND (reference sequence). The CDR3 loop reads CASSMLQAPAYEQYF. CDR3 sequence (DNA): TGTGCCAGTAGTATGTTACAGGCCCCCGCCTACGAGCAGTACTTC.

The V and J genes are TRBV4-1 and TRBJ2-7; a weak D match, TRBD1 (5 bases). The CDR3 extends over 15 amino acids. Germline CDR1 MGHRA, CDR2 YSYEKL. V lost 4 bases, J lost 3 bases, and 16 bases lay in between. CDR3 in amino acids: CASSRWTETVYEQYF. The CDR3 DNA reads TGCGCCAGCAGCCGGTGGACGGAGACAGTCTACGAGCAGTACTTC.